This entry features one T cell receptor beta chain sequence. TCRdb keeps only in-frame clones here, not all; method: immunoSEQ multiplex PCR. Seen here are over 450,000 clones, approximately 91% observed once, and the top ten hold 7.5% to 9.5%. This record comes from a study of blood T cell repertoires in COVID-19. After removal of 3 bases from V and 9 bases from J, the junction contained 8 bases not matched to a gene. The CDR3 loop spans 15 amino acids. Germline CDR1 is SGHTS and CDR2 is YDEGEE. The chain has TRBV5-8 and TRBJ1-6, with TRBD1 matching over 8 bases. The specimen was peripheral blood. The clonotype originates from a woman between 45 and 60 years old with COVID-19, enrolled during active disease. The CDR3 DNA reads as TGTGCCAGCAGCTGGGGGGCAGGGGGCGTTTCACCCCTCCACTTT. Residues: CASSWGAGGVSPLHF.